Listed below are T cell receptor beta chains from one sample, sequenced in a study of technical replicates of blood from a few donors. Repertoires were generated with immunoSEQ multiplex PCR, while TCRdb's copy carries only in-frame clones and drops some. This sample has around 97,000 clones; approximately 94% occur once, and the top ten carry 0.25% to 0.35%. Sequencing was performed on T cells isolated from PBMCs. Every receptor here comes from a human donor in good health. CDR3s include the opening cysteine and the closing phenylalanine or tryptophan. The D gene is left open where the match is weak. Rows may omit the clone size; those that give it use once, few, many or a size class.

.,TRBJ2-5,13,TRBV19,.,TGTGCCAGCTCCAGCCCTGAGGCCGGGACCCAGTACTTC,CASSSPEAGTQYF
.,TRBJ2-7,12,TRBV28,once,TGTGCCAGCAGGGATAGAGGCCGCGAGCAGTACTTC,CASRDRGREQYF
.,TRBJ1-1,14,TRBV30,few,TGTGCCTGGAGTCCTGGTTGGGCTATCACTGAAGCTTTCTTT,CAWSPGWAITEAFF
TRBD2,TRBJ2-1,15,TRBV7-9,.,TGTGCCAGCAGCCCCTATCCGGGACTAGCTGGTGAGCAGTTCTTC,CASSPYPGLAGEQFF
TRBD2,TRBJ2-3,16,TRBV7-6,.,TGTGCCAGCAGCCGATTAGCGGGAGGGCTGGCAGATACGCAGTATTTT,CASSRLAGGLADTQYF
TRBD2,TRBJ2-1,14,TRBV10-2,.,TGCGCCAGCAAAGAGACTAGCGTCTACAATGAGCAGTTCTTC,CASKETSVYNEQFF
TRBD1,TRBJ2-3,15,TRBV4-3,.,TGCGCCAGCAGCCAAGATACAGGGGAGTGGGATACGCAGTATTTT,CASSQDTGEWDTQYF
.,TRBJ1-1,15,TRBV19,once,TGTGCCAGTAGTATAGTACTCGGGGTGGGGACTGAAGCTTTCTTT,CASSIVLGVGTEAFF
.,TRBJ1-4,15,TRBV7-2,.,TGTGCCAGCAGCTTAATTTTTGGAGGGCGAGAAAAACTGTTTTTT,CASSLIFGGREKLFF
.,TRBJ1-5,17,TRBV28,.,TGTGCCAGCAGTTTATGGGCGGATTCTTATAGCAATCAGCCCCAGCATTTT,CASSLWADSYSNQPQHF
.,TRBJ1-1,15,TRBV7-2,.,TGTGCCAGCAGCTCAGCCGTGGGGGGGGGCACTGAAGCTTTCTTT,CASSSAVGGGTEAFF
.,TRBJ1-2,12,TRBV28,.,TGTGCCAGCAGACTCAGGGGCTATGGCTACACCTTC,CASRLRGYGYTF
.,TRBJ1-2,14,TRBV5-4,.,TGTGCCAGCAGCTTGGAAGGGGACATAGGCCGCTACACCTTC,CASSLEGDIGRYTF
TRBD2,TRBJ2-1,14,TRBV27,once,TGTGCCAGCAGGGAGACTAGCGGCTACAATGAGCAGTTCTTC,CASRETSGYNEQFF
.,TRBJ2-2,15,TRBV5-8,.,TGTGCCAGCAGCTTGGTCGGGACGAACACCGGGGAGCTGTTTTTT,CASSLVGTNTGELFF
.,TRBJ1-5,13,TRBV5-1,once,TGCGCCAGCAGCTTCGGGGGAGGGCAGCCCCAGCATTTT,CASSFGGGQPQHF
.,TRBJ2-7,12,TRBV7-9,.,TGTGCCAGCAGCTTAAGTAGTCCCGAGCAGTACTTC,CASSLSSPEQYF
.,TRBJ2-1,15,TRBV9,.,TGTGCCAGCAGCGTGGGCGGGATGTCCTACAATGAGCAGTTCTTC,CASSVGGMSYNEQFF
TRBD2,TRBJ2-3,18,TRBV28,.,TGTGCCAGCAGTCTCCCGACTAGCGGGAGGGCAAGTAGATATACGCAGTATTTT,CASSLPTSGRASRYTQYF
.,TRBJ1-2,13,TRBV19,.,TGTGCCAGTAGTCCTTGGGGGCGGGATGGCTACACCTTC,CASSPWGRDGYTF
.,TRBJ2-1,14,TRBV11-3,.,TGTGCCAGCAGCCCGGTTCAGGGGGGACGTGAGCAGTTCTTC,CASSPVQGGREQFF
.,TRBJ2-3,15,TRBV28,.,TGTGCCAGCAGTTTATTCCAGGGGCTAACAGATACGCAGTATTTT,CASSLFQGLTDTQYF
TRBD1,TRBJ1-1,15,TRBV5-1,.,TGCGCCAGCAGCCCCGGGACAGGGTATCGCACTGAAGCTTTCTTT,CASSPGTGYRTEAFF
.,TRBJ2-7,12,TRBV2,.,TGTGCCAGCAGGGGGGCGGCTTACGAGCAGTACTTC,CASRGAAYEQYF
.,TRBJ1-3,13,TRBV5-1,once,TGCGCCAGCAGTGAGGCATCTGGAAACACCATATATTTT,CASSEASGNTIYF
.,TRBJ2-7,16,TRBV7-9,.,TGTGCCAGCAGCCCGCCGACAGGCCCCTACACCTACGAGCAGTACTTC,CASSPPTGPYTYEQYF
.,TRBJ2-7,14,TRBV2,.,TGTGCCAGCTCCCAAGAGGCGGGATCCTACGAGCAGTACTTC,CASSQEAGSYEQYF
.,TRBJ1-1,13,TRBV6-5,few,TGTGCCAGCAGTTACGGGCAGAACACTGAAGCTTTCTTT,CASSYGQNTEAFF
.,TRBJ2-7,15,TRBV11-3,.,TGTGCCAGCAGCTTGGATAGCGCGTTTACCTACGAGCAGTACTTC,CASSLDSAFTYEQYF
.,TRBJ1-1,16,TRBV14,.,TGTGCCAGCAGCCAAGTAGACCTTTGGAGAAACACTGAAGCTTTCTTT,CASSQVDLWRNTEAFF
TRBD1,TRBJ2-5,15,TRBV5-1,.,TGCGCCAGCAGTTCAATGCAGGGGGTTGGGGAGACCCAGTACTTC,CASSSMQGVGETQYF
.,TRBJ2-3,15,TRBV5-6,once,TGTGCCAGCAGCTTCCTAGAGACTTCCACAGATACGCAGTATTTT,CASSFLETSTDTQYF
.,TRBJ2-7,15,TRBV4-1,.,TGCGCCAGCAGCCAAGGGAGGGGTAGCTCTCGGGAGCAGTACTTC,CASSQGRGSSREQYF
.,TRBJ2-7,16,TRBV4-1,once,TGCGCCAGCAGCCGCCGAACTGGCGGCGTCGACTACGAGCAGTACTTC,CASSRRTGGVDYEQYF
.,TRBJ2-2,13,TRBV19,.,TGTGCCAGTTTTGACAGGAACACCGGGGAGCTGTTTTTT,CASFDRNTGELFF
.,TRBJ2-7,13,TRBV11-2,.,TGTGCCAGCAGCTTAGAGAGAGCGGACGAGCAGTACTTC,CASSLERADEQYF
.,TRBJ2-5,12,TRBV6-5,.,TGTGCCAGCACCTCGACTGGTGAGACCCAGTACTTC,CASTSTGETQYF
TRBD2,TRBJ2-2,17,TRBV10-3,.,TGTGCCATCAGTGAGTCTGTACTAGCGGGAATCACCGGGGAGCTGTTTTTT,CAISESVLAGITGELFF
.,TRBJ1-2,12,TRBV5-1,.,TGCGCCAGCAGCGTGGACAGCTATGGCTACACCTTC,CASSVDSYGYTF
TRBD1,TRBJ2-1,17,TRBV9,.,TGTGCCAGCAGCGTTTCACAGACAGGGCTCTCCTACAATGAGCAGTTCTTC,CASSVSQTGLSYNEQFF
.,TRBJ1-4,15,TRBV5-4,.,TGTGCCAGCAGCAGTAGAGACAGGCCGAATGAAAAACTGTTTTTT,CASSSRDRPNEKLFF
.,TRBJ2-2,13,TRBV6-5,.,TGTGCCAGCAGTTTACAGAATGACGGGGAGCTGTTTTTT,CASSLQNDGELFF
TRBD1,TRBJ1-1,15,TRBV4-1,.,TGCGCCAGCAGCCAGACCTGGACAGGGGACACTGAAGCTTTCTTT,CASSQTWTGDTEAFF
TRBD1,TRBJ1-1,22,TRBV2,.,TGTGCCAGCAGTGTTCCGTCCAGGGGGGACGGAGCCCCTGAGCGAGGGTACACTGAAGCTTTCTTT,CASSVPSRGDGAPERGYTEAFF
.,TRBJ2-7,14,TRBV7-2,.,TGTGCCAGCAGCTTAGGTATTGTTGGAGGAGAGCAGTACTTC,CASSLGIVGGEQYF
.,TRBJ1-1,16,TRBV2,.,TGTGCCAGCAGTGAACCGGGGGGGTGGCTGAACACTGAAGCTTTCTTT,CASSEPGGWLNTEAFF
TRBD1,TRBJ2-7,14,TRBV16,.,TGTGCCAGCAGCCGAGTACAGGGGCCCTACGAGCAGTACTTC,CASSRVQGPYEQYF
TRBD2,TRBJ2-3,16,TRBV7-2,.,TGTGCCAGCAGCTTGCGGCTAGCGGGAGGGACAGATACGCAGTATTTT,CASSLRLAGGTDTQYF
.,TRBJ1-5,15,TRBV11-2,.,TGTGCCAGCAGCTTACGGGGGAGAAGCAATCAGCCCCAGCATTTT,CASSLRGRSNQPQHF
.,TRBJ2-7,11,TRBV11-1,.,TGTGCCAGCAGCTTCGCCTACGAGCAGTACTTC,CASSFAYEQYF
TRBD1,TRBJ2-5,13,TRBV30,.,TGTGCCTGGAAACTACAGGGGGCAGAGACCCAGTACTTC,CAWKLQGAETQYF
.,TRBJ1-1,13,TRBV9,.,TGTGCCAGCAGCGTAGTGGTGGGGGCGCCGGCTTTCTTT,CASSVVVGAPAFF